This T cell receptor (beta chain) derives from a study of blood T cells in healthy people across ages. Details on this clonotype: One junction end does not reproduce the germline sequence, and a read error may be involved.

A second about 7 to 11 cycle PCR used barcoded and J-beta primers. Each TCR beta cDNA got a 12-nucleotide random molecular identifier. From the 5' RACE reads, TCRdb called clonotypes with MiXCR, one entry per CDR3 protein. The table lists approximately 1.5 million distinct CDR3 sequences, roughly 32% of them singletons, with around 11% in the top ten. Germline CDR1 and CDR2: SEHNR and FQNEAQ (reference sequence). This CDR3 region has 14 residues. The chain has TRBV7-9 and TRBJ2-7, with TRBD2 matching 15 bases. The sequenced sample consisted of blood. The receptor was isolated from a woman aged 25 to 39 in good health. The CDR3 loop reads CVSSRGLAGGEQYF. The CDR3 nucleotides read TGTGTCAGCAGCCGGGGACTAGCGGGAGGCGAGCAGTACTTC.